This T cell receptor beta chain was recorded in a study of neoadjuvant anti-PD-1 for oral cavity cancer. Study-level information: Around day 43, patients without progression received a fourth nivolumab dose before surgery. Study outcomes and limitations: Pretreatment Treg/Th17 ratio correlated inversely with post-treatment tumor clonality. With three patients per group, TCR findings need larger cohorts.

The data were produced by immunoSEQ multiplex PCR, yet TCRdb's version contains in-frame clones alone and is incomplete. The sample records about 68,000 clones, around 83% being singletons. Germline loops: CDR1 MDHEN, CDR2 SYDVKM. This CDR3 is built from 16 residues. Trimming left V 3 bases short and J 0 bases short, with 12 bases between. As to time point: after neoadjuvant nivolumab, at surgical resection. No culture or expansion preceded analysis of these blood cells. Comment on this clone: What it recognizes is unknown.

The clonotype comes from a person aged 35-79 years with oral cavity squamous cell carcinoma. The J gene is TRBJ1-3, the V gene TRBV28, with TRBD1 as a possible D gene (6 bases). The specimen comprised PBMCs, sampled after nivolumab (anti-PD-1) treatment. The CDR3 coding sequence is TGTGCCAGCAGTTTCCTCGGACAGTCCTCTGGAAACACCATATATTTT. This sequence encodes CASSFLGQSSGNTIYF.